These T cell receptor beta chains were read from a single sample in a study of blood T cell repertoires in COVID-19. Using immunoSEQ multiplex PCR, the repertoire was profiled, and TCRdb retains in-frame clones only, with some absent. The sample holds just over 150,000 clones, 80% seen once. Sequenced sample: peripheral blood. These receptor sequences come from a man in his sixties with acute or convalescent COVID-19. CDR3s include the opening cysteine and the closing phenylalanine or tryptophan. The D gene is left open where the match is weak. Size is omitted from some rows. Given values are once, few, many or a class for expanded clones.

len | d_gene | j_gene | v_gene | abundance | CDR3aa | CDR3nt
11 | - | TRBJ2-7 | TRBV20-1 | - | CSAPKGYEQYF | TGCAGTGCGCCAAAGGGGTACGAGCAGTACTTC
16 | TRBD1 | TRBJ2-1 | TRBV5-4 | - | CASSLGPGQGGNEQFF | TGTGCCAGCAGCTTGGGCCCGGGACAGGGGGGCAATGAGCAGTTCTTC
14 | - | TRBJ2-5 | TRBV18 | once | CASSPMADQETQYF | TGTGCCAGCTCACCAATGGCGGACCAAGAGACCCAGTACTTC
15 | TRBD1 | TRBJ1-6 | TRBV18 | - | CASSPGQGTNSPLHF | TGTGCCAGCTCACCCGGACAGGGGACGAATTCACCCCTCCACTTT
13 | TRBD1 | TRBJ2-2 | TRBV9 | - | CASSVATAGGLFF | TGTGCCAGCAGCGTAGCTACGGCAGGGGGGCTGTTTTTT
15 | - | TRBJ2-7 | TRBV6-2/TRBV6-3 | - | CASSYHVTGAYEQYF | TGTGCCAGCAGTTACCATGTCACCGGTGCCTACGAGCAGTACTTC
14 | - | TRBJ2-2 | TRBV24-1 | - | CATSGSRATGELFF | TGTGCCACCAGTGGAAGCAGGGCGACCGGGGAGCTGTTTTTT
16 | - | TRBJ1-3 | TRBV18 | - | CASSPPGLPSGNTIYF | TGTGCCAGCTCACCACCGGGCCTACCCTCTGGAAACACCATATATTTT
16 | TRBD1 | TRBJ1-1 | TRBV6-2/TRBV6-3 | once | CASSPVRGTANTEAFF | TGTGCCAGCAGCCCCGTTAGAGGGACAGCGAACACTGAAGCTTTCTTT
13 | TRBD1 | TRBJ1-2 | TRBV27 | few | CASSRQGAYGYTF | TGTGCCAGCAGCAGGCAGGGGGCCTATGGCTACACCTTC
13 | - | TRBJ1-6 | TRBV11-2 | - | CASSPLSVRALHF | TGTGCCAGCAGCCCCCTGTCCGTCCGGGCCCTCCACTTT
13 | - | TRBJ2-2 | TRBV5-4 | few | CASSSQGAGELFF | TGTGCCAGCAGCTCACAGGGTGCCGGGGAGCTGTTTTTT
14 | TRBD2 | TRBJ2-2 | TRBV9 | - | CASSVAPAGGELFF | TGTGCCAGCAGCGTAGCTCCAGCGGGAGGGGAGCTGTTTTTT
16 | TRBD2 | TRBJ2-1 | TRBV27 | - | CASSFSRGAIYNEQFF | TGTGCCAGCAGTTTTTCGCGGGGGGCCATTTACAATGAGCAGTTCTTC
15 | TRBD1 | TRBJ1-5 | TRBV4-2 | - | CASSARDRGGQPQHF | TGTGCCAGCAGCGCCCGGGACAGGGGAGGGCAGCCCCAGCATTTT
11 | - | TRBJ1-2 | TRBV30 | - | CAWSDRLLYTF | TGTGCCTGGAGTGATCGCTTACTGTACACCTTC
16 | - | TRBJ1-1 | TRBV6-2/TRBV6-3 | once | CASSYSPWRGVTEAFF | TGTGCCAGCAGTTACTCCCCTTGGAGGGGTGTCACTGAAGCTTTCTTT
13 | TRBD1 | TRBJ1-2 | TRBV5-5 | - | CASSPGQGYGYTF | TGTGCCAGCAGCCCAGGACAGGGGTACGGCTACACCTTC
15 | TRBD2 | TRBJ2-7 | TRBV6-2/TRBV6-3 | - | CASSRGLAGAGEQYF | TGTGCCAGCAGTAGGGGACTAGCGGGAGCGGGCGAGCAGTACTTC
15 | TRBD2 | TRBJ2-5 | TRBV9 | - | CASSRAGGPQETQYF | TGTGCCAGCAGCCGAGCGGGAGGGCCTCAAGAGACCCAGTACTTC
14 | - | TRBJ1-1 | TRBV18 | - | CASSPRGWDTEAFF | TGTGCCAGCTCACCTCGGGGGTGGGATACTGAAGCTTTCTTT
11 | - | TRBJ2-7 | TRBV14 | - | CASSRGYEQYF | TGTGCCAGCAGCCGAGGCTACGAGCAGTACTTC
19 | TRBD1 | TRBJ2-1 | TRBV7-6 | - | CASSLGSLRGRSVYNEQFF | TGTGCCAGCAGCTTAGGTAGTTTGAGGGGGCGATCTGTTTACAATGAGCAGTTCTTC
15 | TRBD2 | TRBJ2-3 | TRBV7-8 | - | CASSPFSGGAYTQYF | TGTGCCAGCAGCCCATTTAGCGGGGGGGCTTATACGCAGTATTTT
14 | - | TRBJ1-1 | TRBV6-5 | - | CASFRGSGGTEAFF | TGTGCCAGCTTCCGAGGTTCCGGGGGAACTGAAGCTTTCTTT
15 | - | TRBJ2-2 | TRBV7-6 | - | CASSLGGTNTGELFF | TGTGCCAGCAGCTTGGGCGGGACGAACACCGGGGAGCTGTTTTTT
16 | TRBD1 | TRBJ1-5 | TRBV30 | - | CAWGGGGQAYNQPQHF | TGTGCCTGGGGGGGAGGAGGACAGGCCTACAATCAGCCCCAGCATTTT
16 | TRBD2 | TRBJ2-3 | TRBV2 | - | CASSLTSGRDTDTQYF | TGTGCCAGCAGCCTGACTAGCGGGAGGGACACAGATACGCAGTATTTT
18 | - | TRBJ2-5 | TRBV7-3 | - | CASSLTGYGGGHQETQYF | TGTGCCAGCAGCTTAACAGGGTATGGCGGGGGCCACCAAGAGACCCAGTACTTC
15 | TRBD1 | TRBJ2-1 | TRBV9 | - | CASSPGQGGGNEQFF | TGTGCCAGCAGCCCGGGACAGGGTGGGGGCAATGAGCAGTTCTTC